This TCR beta chain was sequenced for a study of shared clonotypes between healthy human individuals (dated by TCRdb to about 2020). Context from the whole study: Three men and two women, aged 18 to 49 years, made up the cohort. For each donor, three plates each were used for CD4 naive and CD4 memory, two plates were used for CD8 naive, and one plate was used for CD8 memory. The study deeply sequenced blood TCR repertoires of about 5 healthy adults to estimate repertoire size and the extent of clonotype sharing between individuals. To increase sequencing depth and limit assay-specific biases, different laboratories used diverse techniques to prepare libraries and sequence TCR repertoires. Per donor, leukapheresis produced somewhere between about 0.9 and 10 billion PBMCs. The study at large found these results: Across four donors, roughly 5.4% of naive CD4, 3.5% of naive CD8, 2.3% of memory CD4, and over 0.35% of memory CD8 clonotypes were shared. Compared with non-shared clonotypes, clonotypes shared by all four sorted-subset donors had higher generation probabilities. Incomplete sequencing was indicated by rarefaction of sorted-subset datasets, despite the large sequencing depth. Naive subsets generally had larger estimated clonotype richness than memory subsets did. Pairwise subsampling led to the expectation that sequencing depth would affect the degree of clonotype sharing among donors. Sampling was limited to blood, and TCR repertoires in tissue likely differ from TCR repertoires in blood. The genetic and exposure-history diversity represented was limited by the small number of donors.

The junction shows trimming of 6 bases on V and 0 bases on J, plus 11 bases between the germline ends. In the germline V gene, CDR1 corresponds to MNHEY and CDR2 to SVGAGI. From the cysteine through the phenylalanine, the CDR3 covers 15 amino acids. Only CDR3 DNA is held: 45 bases, read in frame from base 1. A remark on this clone: Its antigen specificity is not known. No much larger clonotype is one base removed from it; base qualities were not supplied.

Using the deep immunoSEQ assay, TCR CDR3 regions were amplified from genomic DNA by multiplex PCR. For each cell subset, the extracted genomic DNA was distributed evenly across all wells of several immunoSEQ 96-well plates, and each plate served as one replicate. For sorted subsets, roughly 200 ng of genomic DNA, equivalent to 30,000 or so T cell genomes, went into each replicate PCR. The purified libraries were quantified using a Qubit 3.0 fluorometer, sized with a Bioanalyzer 2100, and then quantified again using the KAPA Library Quantification kit. Every immunoSEQ 96-well plate was sequenced on a separate single-read 150-cycle Illumina NextSeq 550 flow cell. Per the authors' processing: Because only junctional sequences without quality scores were contained in the immunoSEQ output, filtering matching that applied to full-length reads could not be performed. To assign V/J genes and CDR3, sequences were annotated against IMGT germline references using PyIR, a Python wrapper for IgBLAST v1.9. Reads with weak V/J assignments (E-value above 1e-6), missing CDR3, stop codons, out-of-frame junctions, or ambiguous translated residues were removed. V3J clonotypes were defined as sequences sharing the same inferred V gene, J gene, and CDR3 amino acid sequence. Percentage overlap between repertoires was calculated by dividing the number of shared unique clonotypes by the size of the smaller repertoire. Repertoire richness was assessed with RTK rarefaction, the Chao1 estimator, and Recon v2.1 estimates of unobserved clonotypes. OLGA was used to compute generation probabilities for all TCRbeta clonotypes that the gDNA method yielded from several donors. The immuneACCESS repertoire file appears here via TCRdb, limited to in-frame rearrangements. These files lack a portion of the clones; in checked studies, under half of the deficit traces to unresolved V genes, and the cause of the others is not known. The DNA was the basis for D and trimming; V, J and clone size are from that table. Within this sample are 2.3 million or so clones, with approximately 95% of them counted one time only. The ten largest clonotypes hold under 0.45% of the sample.

The donors were healthy, HIV-negative adults with no recently reported acute infections or vaccinations. Every donor was a Caucasian adult residing in Nashville, Tennessee, USA. Magnetic negative selection was used to enrich CD4+ T cells, after which naive cells were positively selected on CD45RA and the negative fraction became the memory subset. Blood was obtained by leukapheresis, after which PBMCs were separated by Ficoll-Histopaque density gradient centrifugation and cryopreserved in liquid nitrogen vapor phase. Analytical flow cytometry was used to check the purity and quantity of every magnetically sorted T cell population. Genomic DNA was isolated from every sorted fraction and measured by UV absorbance on a Nanodrop 2000c.

Sequencing was done on a sample of naive CD4+ T cells from PBMCs. The intended sense of this specimen's cell subset or site label: CD45RA+ positively selected. Recombination connected TRBV6-5 to TRBJ2-2; perhaps TRBD1 is the D gene, with 6 bases matching. The sequence came from a man younger than 30 in good health. Some clones in this sample may be carry-over from other donors' samples. The nucleotide sequence reads as follows: TGTGCCAGCAGAGCCGGGACACCGAACACCGGGGAGCTGTTTTTT. Its protein product is CASRAGTPNTGELFF.